Below are 13 T cell receptor beta chains sequenced from a single sample in a study of tumor-infiltrating lymphocytes in oesophageal squamous cell carcinoma. One entry per CDR3 protein results from TCRdb running MiXCR on the PCR reads. The data hold around 22,000 distinct CDR3 sequences, with approximately 34% observed a single time. The sample comprised esophageal tumor tissue. The receptors were sampled from a female donor with esophageal squamous cell carcinoma.

V and J are TRBV10-3 and TRBJ2-7; 8 nucleotides align to TRBD1. The V gene end was trimmed by 4 bases and the J gene end by 0 bases; junction bases not matched to a gene: 5. This CDR3 has 15 residues. Germline CDR1 is ENHRY and CDR2 is SYGVKD. CDR3 amino acids: CAISGGQGASYEQYF. The CDR3 nucleotides are TGTGCCATCAGTGGGGGGCAGGGGGCCTCCTACGAGCAGTACTTC.

The chain's CDR3 is CASSEFVGGPVGELFF. CDR3 nucleotide sequence: TGCGCCAGCAGTGAGTTTGTGGGAGGGCCCGTCGGGGAGCTGTTTTTT. The chain links TRBV10-1 to TRBJ2-2; TRBD2 aligns across 7 bases. The trim removed 1 base at V and 7 bases at J, leaving 9 bases unmatched. The CDR3 is made up of 16 amino acids. The germline V gene has CDR1 WNHNN and CDR2 SYGVQD (reference sequence).

The V and J genes are TRBV12-3 or TRBV12-4 and TRBJ2-1; 10 nucleotides agree with TRBD2. This CDR3 has 18 amino acids. The junction had 7 bases not matched to a gene; V was cut back by 1 base and J by 1 base. CDR3: CASSLGSSGSDSYNEQFF. CDR3 nucleotide sequence: TGTGCCAGCAGTTTAGGCTCTAGCGGGAGTGATTCCTACAATGAGCAGTTCTTC.

Comments on this clonotype: A much larger clonotype is one base distant, so this may be a read error. This chain uses TRBV18 with TRBJ2-3, with 8 bases identical to TRBD1. The end of the DNA aligns better with TRBJ1-2, so the J call may be wrong. The CDR3 totals 15 residues. Germline CDR1 and CDR2: KGHSH and LQKENI. The CDR3 DNA follows: TGTGTCAGCTCACCAGCTAAGGGACAGGTCTCAGGCTACACCTTC. Residues: CVSSPAKGQVSGYTF.

This clonotype was counted a few times. V usage is TRBV7-2 and J usage is TRBJ2-3, with TRBD2 matching over 8 bases. The J call may be wrong; the DNA end is better matched by TRBJ2-7. The germline gives CDR1 SGHTA, CDR2 FQGNSA. The CDR3 contains 15 residues. CDR3 residues: CASSSTSGRYDEQYF. CDR3 sequence (DNA): TGTGCCAGCAGCTCAACAAGCGGGAGATACGACGAGCAGTACTTC.

This clonotype was seen ten or more times. The chain employs TRBV11-2 and TRBJ1-1, with D hard to call. Trimming shortened V by 5 bases and J by 0 bases, and 22 bases separated the two germline ends. The CDR3 consists of 18 residues. Germline loops: CDR1 SGHAT, CDR2 FQNNGV. CDR3 sequence: CASSPHLRQAFMNTEAFF. CDR3 nucleotide sequence: TGTGCCAGCAGCCCCCACCTCCGCCAGGCCTTTATGAACACTGAAGCTTTCTTT. The full variable domain, in which reference TRBV11-2 and TRBJ1-1 provide the parts outside the CDR3, is EAGVAQSPRYKIIEKRQSVAFWCNPISGHATLYWYQQILGQGPKLLIQFQNNGVVDDSQLPKDRFSAERLKGVDSTLKIQPAKLEDSAVYLCASSPHLRQAFMNTEAFFGQGTRLTVV.

This clonotype showed up many times. Written as DNA, the CDR3 is TGTGCCAGCAGTTACTCCGGACAGGGGCTTCAGTACTTC. Its protein product is CASSYSGQGLQYF. The rearrangement uses TRBV6-6 and TRBJ2-4; 9 bases fit TRBD1. CDR3 length: 13 residues. Per the germline V gene, CDR1 is MNHNY and CDR2 is SVGAGI (reference sequence). Germline trimming cut 0 bases from V and 11 bases from J; bases unmatched to any gene: 2.

This clonotype was observed at least ten times. The chain links TRBV2 to TRBJ2-1; 11 bases align to TRBD2. CDR1 is SNHLY and CDR2 is FYNNEI in the germline V gene. V dropped 5 bases and J dropped 7; count of bases not matched to a gene: 16. The CDR3 loop spans 18 amino acids. The CDR3 loop reads CASSLTGGGVAGGNEQFF. In nucleotides, the CDR3 is TGTGCCAGCAGTCTGACAGGGGGAGGGGTAGCGGGAGGGAATGAGCAGTTCTTC.

This clonotype was observed many times. This chain joins TRBV28 and TRBJ1-1; no clear D. The CDR3 has 15 residues. CDR1 is MDHEN and CDR2 is SYDVKM in the germline V gene. The ends were cut back, 7 bases at V and 5 bases at J, with 20 bases in the middle. CDR3 region: CASTEDRRRLTEAFF. DNA for the CDR3: TGTGCCAGCACTGAAGATAGGCGTCGGCTTACTGAAGCTTTCTTT.

The rearrangement joins TRBV27 to TRBJ2-1; 10 bases line up with TRBD2. J was trimmed by 4 bases and V by 6 bases; bases with no gene match: 6. Looked up from germline, CDR1 is MNHEY and CDR2 is SMNVEV (reference sequence). The length of the CDR3 is 15 residues. CDR3 sequence (DNA): TGTGCCAGCAGCATAGCGGGGGGAGATTACAATGAGCAGTTCTTC. Protein product: CASSIAGGDYNEQFF.

About this clonotype itself: The CDR3 ends on some other residue instead of the conserved phenylalanine or tryptophan, so this is likely a read error. It is unclear where the CDR3 begins or ends on the DNA, so no DNA is shown, and the CDR3 is as TCRdb lists it. The chain employs TRBV6-2 or TRBV6-3 and TRBJ2-7; the D call of TRBD1 is as the table states it, not checked on the DNA. Germline loops: CDR1 MNHEY, CDR2 SVGEGT. The CDR3 is 17 residues long, counting both termini. CDR3 protein: CASSEGQDRFYGYTFGS.

The chain recombines TRBV11-1 with TRBJ2-1; D gene uncertain. The J call may not be correct, given that the DNA end is closer to TRBJ2-7. This CDR3 has 13 residues. Germline values: CDR1 SGHAT, CDR2 FQDESV (reference sequence). CDR3 region: CASSRRRPQEQYF. DNA of the CDR3: TGTGCCAGCAGCCGCCGGCGCCCCCAGGAGCAGTACTTC.

The chain recombines TRBV7-9 with TRBJ2-5, with 11 bases fitting TRBD1. The ends lost 5 bases at V and 6 bases at J; junction bases unmatched: 11. The CDR3 sequence is 16 residues long. CDR1 and CDR2 from the germline V gene are SEHNR and FQNEAQ (reference sequence). This CDR3 reads CASSAYGQGAIQTQYF. The DNA for the CDR3 is TGTGCCAGCAGCGCATATGGACAGGGGGCGATTCAGACCCAGTACTTC.